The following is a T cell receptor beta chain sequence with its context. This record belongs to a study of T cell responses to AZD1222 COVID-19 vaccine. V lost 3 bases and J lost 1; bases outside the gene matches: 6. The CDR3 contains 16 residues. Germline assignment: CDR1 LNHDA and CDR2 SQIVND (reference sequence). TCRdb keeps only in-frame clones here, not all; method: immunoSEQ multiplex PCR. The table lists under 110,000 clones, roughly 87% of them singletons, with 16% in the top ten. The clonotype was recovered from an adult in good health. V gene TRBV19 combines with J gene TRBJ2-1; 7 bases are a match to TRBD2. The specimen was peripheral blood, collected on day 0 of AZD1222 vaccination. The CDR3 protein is CASSMSGGGSYNEQFF. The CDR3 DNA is TGTGCCAGTAGTATGTCTGGCGGGGGATCCTACAATGAGCAGTTCTTC.